This TCR beta chain was recorded in a study of Ad26.COV2.S vaccination and SARS-CoV-2 variants. Study-level background: The authors gave Ad26.COV2.S intramuscularly, either once or twice 56 days apart. Broader study findings: Vaccine and placebo recipients had similar non-spike TCR breadth. Reportedly, after vaccination the spike-specific CD8+ and CD4+ T cell responses displayed substantial breadth.

Assay: immunoSEQ multiplex PCR; the TCRdb copy retains only in-frame clones and omits some. Of 300,000 to 400,000 clones listed, 85% to 90% are singletons. Remarks on this clone: What it recognizes is unknown.

Treatment denoted: around 19 received Ad26.COV2.S at low or high dose, single or two shots; 5 received placebo; per-sample allocation not given. Following the first vaccine or placebo injection, samples were taken on day 63. Trimming shortened V by 2 bases and J by 7 bases, and 9 bases separated the two germline ends. Germline V gene data show CDR1 as SGHTA and CDR2 as FQGNSA. The CDR3 extends over 13 amino acids. This chain links TRBV7-2 with TRBJ2-1; D is possibly TRBD1 (5 bases). Sequencing used peripheral blood, obtained in a trial of Ad26.COV2.S vaccine versus placebo. This clonotype was obtained from a person between 18 and 59 years old who received the Ad26.COV2.S COVID-19 vaccine or a placebo. The CDR3 sequence is CASSLYPGNEQFF. The CDR3 bases are TGTGCCAGCAGCTTATACCCAGGGAATGAGCAGTTCTTC.